The 24 T cell receptor beta chains given below trace back to one sample, sequenced in a study of glioma-infiltrating T cells. Amplification of TCR alpha and beta CDR3 regions from RNA used iRepertoire nested multiplex PCR. TCRdb analysed the multiplex PCR reads with MiXCR anew, one entry per CDR3 protein. The repertoire consists of approximately 110,000 distinct CDR3 sequences, with around 23% occurring once and the leading ten covering roughly 15%. Sequenced sample: glioma tissue, nonneoplastic brain tissue, or PBMCs (not recorded which). The receptor source for this set is a human donor with low-grade glioma or glioblastoma, undergoing nonglioma brain surgery, or in good health (not recorded which).

The CDR3 sequence: CASSFGLAELTGELFF. CDR3 bases: TGTGCCAGCAGCTTTGGTCTAGCCGAATTAACCGGGGAGCTGTTTTTT. The chain has TRBV7-7 and TRBJ2-2; a weak D match, TRBD2 (5 bases). The CDR3 is 16 residues long. The germline V gene encodes CDR1 SSHAT and CDR2 FNYEAQ (reference sequence). Trimming removed 3 bases at V and 5 bases at J, with 16 bases between.

This clonotype appeared many times. This chain links TRBV6-6 with TRBJ2-7, with D unresolved. V lost 0 bases, J lost 3 bases, and 12 bases lay in between. The germline CDR1 and CDR2 sequences are MNHNY and SVGAGI (reference sequence). The CDR3 loop spans 15 amino acids. The CDR3 DNA follows: TGTGCCAGCAGTTACTCGAAGTCCCTTTTCTACGAGCAGTACTTC. It codes for CASSYSKSLFYEQYF.

In its sample, this clonotype was seen many times. This chain connects TRBV4-3 to TRBJ2-7; D is possibly TRBD1 or TRBD2 (5 bases each). Trimming removed 1 base at V and 7 bases at J, with 11 bases between. The CDR3 is 13 residues long. The germline CDR1 and CDR2 sequences are LGHNA and YSLEER. As DNA, the CDR3 is TGCGCCAGCAGCCAAGCTTTTTGGGGGGAGCAGTACTTC. It translates to CASSQAFWGEQYF.

In its sample, this clonotype was seen many times. The chain combines TRBV7-2 with TRBJ2-1, with D uncertain. This CDR3 has 13 residues. With 1 base removed from V and 10 bases from J, the gap between germline ends came to 11 bases. Per germline, CDR1 SGHTA and CDR2 FQGNSA. CDR3 coding DNA: TGTGCCAGCAGCTTAGGGGCCCTTCGGGAGCAGTTCTTC. Its protein product is CASSLGALREQFF.

As for this clonotype: A much larger clone lies a single base off, so this may be a read error. This chain links TRBV14 with TRBJ2-7; D could derive from TRBD1 or TRBD2 (6 bases each). This CDR3 region has 13 residues. Germline V gene lookup returns CDR1 SGHDN and CDR2 FVKESK. V lost 7 bases and J lost 9, with 19 bases in between. CDR3 in DNA: TGTGCCAGCAACCCGGGACCCTCGGGGGCGCAGTACTTC. It translates to CASNPGPSGAQYF.

This clonotype was seen at least ten times. This chain connects TRBV7-9 to TRBJ1-4; 7 positions agree with TRBD1. CDR3 size: 18 residues. After removal of 7 bases from V and 5 bases from J, the junction contained 19 bases not matched to a gene. Germline V CDR1 and CDR2: SEHNR, FQNEAQ (reference sequence). The chain's CDR3 is CASNLRMDSGTENEKLFF. The DNA of the CDR3 is TGTGCCAGCAACCTTAGGATGGATTCGGGGACAGAAAATGAAAAACTGTTTTTT.

This clonotype was seen at least ten times. The J gene is TRBJ1-2, the V gene TRBV10-3, with D possibly TRBD1 on 5 matching bases. The CDR3 sequence is 16 residues long. Per the germline V gene, CDR1 is ENHRY and CDR2 is SYGVKD. Trimming took off 0 bases at V and 0 bases at J, with 11 bases between the two ends. For the CDR3, the DNA is TGTGCCATCAGTGAGTCGACGACAGAACCTAACTATGGCTACACCTTC. Translation: CAISESTTEPNYGYTF.

The gene calls are TRBV12-3 or TRBV12-4 and TRBJ2-5; 9 bases map to TRBD1. V was pared by 4 bases and J by 1 base, with 1 base of the junction left unmatched. The CDR3 runs to 14 residues. The CDR3 is CASSSTGGQETQYF. For the CDR3, the DNA is TGTGCCAGCAGTTCGACAGGGGGCCAAGAGACCCAGTACTTC.

Only a few counts were recorded for this clonotype. This could be a read error, since a much larger clone is one nucleotide away. The chain has TRBV19 and TRBJ1-6; D not resolved. The germline gives CDR1 LNHDA, CDR2 SQIVND (reference sequence). Trimming took 10 bases from V and 3 from J, leaving 10 bases between them. This CDR3 has 13 amino acids. As DNA, the CDR3 is TGTGCCACTAAGGCAGACTATAATTCACCCCTCCACTTT. As protein: CATKADYNSPLHF.

This clonotype was seen more than once but under ten times. The chain has TRBV2 and TRBJ2-1; the match to TRBD2 covers 7 bases. The CDR3 sequence is 13 residues long. V shed 7 bases, J shed 5 bases, and the junction held 5 bases outside the gene matches. Germline CDR1 reads SNHLY; CDR2 reads FYNNEI. The CDR3 loop reads CASKLLANNEQFF. Here the CDR3 DNA reads TGTGCCAGCAAATTACTAGCGAACAATGAGCAGTTCTTC.

For this clonotype: This clone may be a read error of a much larger clone one base away. This chain connects TRBV12-3 or TRBV12-4 to TRBJ1-2; 8 positions agree with TRBD1. This CDR3 spans 14 amino acids. The trim removed 6 bases at V and 2 bases at J, leaving 5 bases unmatched. The chain's CDR3 is CASRHRTGNYGYTF. The CDR3 DNA reads TGTGCCAGCAGACATCGGACAGGGAACTATGGCTACACCTTC.

For this clonotype: This may come from a read error, since a much larger clone is one base off. The chain links TRBV2 to TRBJ2-7; D call uncertain. CDR3 size: 15 residues. Trimming took 4 bases from V and 1 from J, leaving 14 bases between them. From germline, CDR1 is SNHLY and CDR2 FYNNEI. This CDR3 is CASSGSFYSSYEQYF. The CDR3 nucleotides read TGTGCCAGCAGTGGATCTTTTTACAGTTCCTACGAGCAGTACTTC.

About this clonotype itself: A much larger clonotype is one base distant, so this may be a read error. This rearrangement joins TRBV7-2 to TRBJ2-3; D is uncertain. Between the trimmed V and J ends, which lost 8 bases and 4 bases, there was a span of 13 bases. Germline-derived CDR1 and CDR2 are SGHTA and FQGNSA. This CDR3 has 13 amino acids. CDR3 coding DNA: TGTGCCAGCGGCTCACTCGGTCCAGATACGCAGTATTTT. This gives the protein CASGSLGPDTQYF.

The chain has TRBV30 and TRBJ2-7; possibly TRBD2 for D (7 bases). The ends were cut back, 2 bases at V and 3 bases at J, with 14 bases in the middle. Germline V gene data show CDR1 as GTSNPN and CDR2 as SVGIG (reference sequence). The length of the CDR3 is 14 residues. The chain's CDR3 is CAWSLGEGGYEQYF. CDR3 DNA sequence: TGTGCCTGGAGTTTGGGGGAGGGGGGCTACGAGCAGTACTTC.

This clonotype occurred many times. V usage is TRBV4-1 and J usage is TRBJ2-5; D possibly corresponds to TRBD1 (5 bases). Germline V gene data show CDR1 as MGHRA and CDR2 as YSYEKL. The CDR3 runs to 17 residues. V was pared by 0 bases and J by 0 bases, with 14 bases between. The CDR3 nucleotides are TGCGCCAGCAGCCAAGATCTGGGGCCCCGGTACCAAGAGACCCAGTACTTC. It translates to CASSQDLGPRYQETQYF.

The chain joins TRBV4-3 to TRBJ2-7, with D possibly TRBD1 on 6 matching bases. This CDR3 is 16 amino acids long. The germline gives CDR1 LGHNA, CDR2 YSLEER. Trimming took off 3 bases at V and 2 bases at J, with 17 bases between the two ends. Written as DNA, the CDR3 is TGCGCCAGCAGCCACGAGAGCCGGGACAACCCCTACGAGCAGTACTTC. Translating gives CASSHESRDNPYEQYF.

The chain is built from TRBV4-2 and TRBJ1-1; TRBD1 matches 8 bases. The V gene's germline CDR1 is LGHNA and CDR2 YNFKEQ. The V and J ends lost 0 bases and 2 bases, in that order; junction bases with no gene match: 5. The CDR3 loop spans 16 amino acids. CDR3 nucleotides: TGTGCCAGCAGCCAAGATACAGGGACAGGAAACACTGAAGCTTTCTTT. It is translated as CASSQDTGTGNTEAFF.

This clonotype was detected ten times or more. The V and J genes are TRBV7-2 and TRBJ1-2, with D tentatively TRBD1 (5 bases). Trimming removed 3 bases from V and 7 bases from J, with 12 bases in between. The CDR3 is 13 residues long. Per the germline V gene, CDR1 is SGHTA and CDR2 is FQGNSA. The CDR3 region has the DNA TGTGCCAGCAGCTTTCCCAGGGACGGTGGCTACACCTTC. Amino acids: CASSFPRDGGYTF. Filled out from reference TRBV7-2 and TRBJ1-2, the complete variable domain reads GAGVSQSPSNKVTEKGKDVELRCDPISGHTALYWYRQSLGQGLEFLIYFQGNSAPDKSGLPSDRFSAERTGGSVSTLTIQRTQQEDSAVYLCASSFPRDGGYTFGSGTRLTVV.

In regard to this clonotype: A much larger clone is a single base away; this may be a read error. The CDR3 DNA reads as TGTGCCAGCAGCCAAGTTTCCGGGACAGACGATAGCAATCAGCCCCAGCATTTT. Protein sequence: CASSQVSGTDDSNQPQHF. J is TRBJ1-5 and V is TRBV4-2; TRBD1 aligns across 7 bases. Per the germline V gene, CDR1 is LGHNA and CDR2 is YNFKEQ. The CDR3 is 18 residues long. J was trimmed by 0 bases and V by 1 base; bases with no gene match: 9.

In this sample, this clonotype turned up many times. The V gene is TRBV7-2, the J gene TRBJ2-7; D remains unclear. This CDR3 spans 13 amino acids. Deletions cut 3 bases from V and 3 bases from J, with 9 bases between. CDR1 and CDR2 (germline): SGHTA, FQGNSA. CDR3 nucleotides: TGTGCCAGCAGCTTGGATAGCCACTACGAGCAGTACTTC. Its translation: CASSLDSHYEQYF.

The rearrangement joins TRBV2 to TRBJ2-3; D is unresolved. V dropped 0 bases and J dropped 0 bases, with 10 bases sitting between them. Germline V lookup: CDR1 SNHLY, CDR2 FYNNEI. The CDR3 covers 16 residues. The CDR3 sequence is CASSEARAGSTDTQYF. The CDR3, as DNA: TGTGCCAGCAGTGAAGCGCGAGCCGGGAGCACAGATACGCAGTATTTT.

A word on this clonotype: A read error may produce the germline difference seen at one junction end. The chain carries TRBV6-1 and TRBJ2-3; D is uncertain. Germline CDR1 MNHNS, CDR2 SASEGT. CDR3 size: 14 residues. CDR3 residues: CAGSHSLSTDTQYF. The CDR3 bases are TGTGCCGGCAGTCACTCCCTTTCAACAGATACGCAGTATTTT.

The chain employs TRBV12-3 or TRBV12-4 and TRBJ2-7; D is unclear. The length of the CDR3 is 13 residues. The V and J ends lost 5 bases and 4 bases respectively, with 12 bases between them. CDR3: CASSRMNGYEQYF. The DNA of the CDR3 is TGTGCCAGCAGTCGGATGAACGGGTACGAGCAGTACTTC.

V is TRBV28 and J is TRBJ1-2; 8 nucleotides line up with TRBD1. The CDR3 has 14 amino acids. Germline V gene lookup returns CDR1 MDHEN and CDR2 SYDVKM. V dropped 1 base and J dropped 8; count of bases not matched to a gene: 6. This chain's CDR3 is CASSLLDRVGGYTF. The CDR3 DNA sequence: TGTGCCAGCAGTTTATTGGACAGGGTCGGCGGCTACACCTTC.